This T cell receptor (beta chain) was obtained from a study of regulatory T cells in long-lasting Graves disease (dated by TCRdb to about 2021). The study in broad terms: Patients with newly diagnosed Graves' disease had been on antithyroid drugs for under 3 months. This study used TCR sequencing and RNA sequencing of peripheral blood to compare persistent Graves' disease patients against newly diagnosed Graves' disease patients. The study was conducted in China and was registered as a clinical trial. TCR sequencing covered around 13 persistent and 20 newly diagnosed Graves' disease patients, some 35 samples in total. Study-wide conclusions, independent of this receptor: More public clonotypes were shared among persistent patients (approximately 3,000) than among newly diagnosed patients (966). Persistent Graves' disease patients showed lower TCR Shannon entropy and fewer highly expanded clones than newly diagnosed patients, suggesting clonal expansion. Only the TCR beta chain was sequenced and analyzed. Preferential use of TRBV28, TRBJ1-2 and TRBJ2-5 was observed in persistent disease, whereas TRBV20-1 and TRBJ2-1 were favored in newly diagnosed disease. As a limitation, the authors acknowledged that the small sample size may reduce accuracy. Because the primary lesion, thyroid tissue, could not be accessed, the study looked at peripheral blood alone.

Libraries were constructed by multiplex PCR. The reads were generated on an Illumina HiSeq 4000. To build TCR beta libraries, CDR3 regions were amplified by Arm-PCR using iRepertoire HTBI primers. PCR products were gel purified before sequencing. The original methods were these. A total of under 80 TRBV and 14 TRBJ segments were identified across samples and were used for gene usage analysis of CDR3 amino acid clonotypes. COPE and FqMerger were used to merge the filtered high-quality paired reads into contigs. BLAST was used to align contigs to the IMGT TRBV, TRBD and TRBJ reference genes, and CDR3 was defined following IMGT. Clonotypes above 0.1% frequency were classified as highly expanded clones. Repertoire diversity was measured by Shannon entropy, and V-J evenness by the Gini coefficient. Clonotypes shared by more than one individual were considered public. TCRdb itself trimmed the public reads at Q25 with fastp, ran MiXCR and retained productive beta chains. When rows share a CDR3 protein, they turn into one entry using the most common DNA and genes. TCRdb's processing, not the authors' own work, is the source of the V and J calls. This sample gives about 220,000 distinct CDR3 sequences in total; about a sixth of them show up just once. The ten largest clones take up over 20% of the sample.

Read against the paper, the sample's time point label means: newly diagnosed GD, antithyroid drugs for less than 3 months. For both TCR sequencing and RNA sequencing, RNA was extracted from PBMCs using TRIzol. The diagnosis of Graves' disease followed American Thyroid Association guidelines. Patients for the study were recruited at an endocrinology department in Xi'an, China. Each patient gave about 8.1 milliliters of peripheral blood, collected in an EDTA anticoagulant tube. Ficoll Paque Plus density gradient separation was used to isolate PBMCs, and no further T cell sorting was performed. An Agilent 2100 Bioanalyzer and agarose gel were used to assess RNA quality, and a NanoDrop 2000 was used to measure RNA concentration. This clonotype was picked up many times. Its antigen specificity is not known. Per-base qualities were not stored, and no clone one base away is much larger. The CDR3 numbers 14 residues from cysteine through phenylalanine. Only the CDR3 region is kept as DNA, spanning 42 bases read in frame from base 1. From a lookup of the germline V gene, CDR1 and CDR2 are SNHLY and FYNNEI. Trimming removed 5 bases from V and 6 bases from J; the gene matches leave 8 bases unexplained.

The receptor's source is a female donor with Graves disease. Sequencing was performed on peripheral blood mononuclear cells (PBMCs), taken at new diagnosis, from a patient treated with antithyroid drugs. The receptor chain draws on TRBV2 and TRBJ1-2; TRBD1 fits 8 bases in the junction. DNA sequence: TGTGCCAGCAGTCGACAGGGGAAGAGCGATGGCTACACCTTC. Its translation is CASSRQGKSDGYTF.